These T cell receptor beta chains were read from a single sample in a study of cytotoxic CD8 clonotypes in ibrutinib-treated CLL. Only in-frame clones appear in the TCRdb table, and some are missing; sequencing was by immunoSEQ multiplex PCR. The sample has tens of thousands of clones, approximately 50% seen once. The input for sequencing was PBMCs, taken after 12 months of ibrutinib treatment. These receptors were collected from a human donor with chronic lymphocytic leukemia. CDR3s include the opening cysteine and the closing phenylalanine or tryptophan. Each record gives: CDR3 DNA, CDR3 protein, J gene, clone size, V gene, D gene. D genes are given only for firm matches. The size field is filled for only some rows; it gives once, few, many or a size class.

CDR3 DNA: TGCGCCAGCAGCTTGGAAGGGGGCCTTTTCTACGAGCAGTACTTC
CDR3 protein: CASSLEGGLFYEQYF
J gene: TRBJ2-7
clone size: NA
V gene: TRBV5-1
D gene: TRBD1

CDR3 DNA: TGCGCCAGCAGTCAATCAGTACTAGCGGGAGGCACAGATACGCAGTATTTT
CDR3 protein: CASSQSVLAGGTDTQYF
J gene: TRBJ2-3
clone size: NA
V gene: TRBV23-1
D gene: TRBD2

CDR3 DNA: TGTGCCAGCAGTCCGGGACTAGCGGGAGAAAATGAGCAGTTCTTC
CDR3 protein: CASSPGLAGENEQFF
J gene: TRBJ2-1
clone size: NA
V gene: TRBV2
D gene: TRBD2

CDR3 DNA: TGTGCCAGCAGTGAACTTAAAGCAAAGAACACTGAAGCTTTCTTT
CDR3 protein: CASSELKAKNTEAFF
J gene: TRBJ1-1
clone size: NA
V gene: TRBV6-1
D gene: NA

CDR3 DNA: TGTGCCAGTAGTATGAAGGGTACAGAGAACTATGGCTACACCTTC
CDR3 protein: CASSMKGTENYGYTF
J gene: TRBJ1-2
clone size: NA
V gene: TRBV19
D gene: NA

CDR3 DNA: TGCAGTGCTAGAGTGGCCACTGAAGCTTTCTTT
CDR3 protein: CSARVATEAFF
J gene: TRBJ1-1
clone size: many
V gene: TRBV20-1
D gene: NA

CDR3 DNA: TGTGCCAGTAGTACGGGTCAAGCGATCAGCCGCACAGATACGCAGTATTTT
CDR3 protein: CASSTGQAISRTDTQYF
J gene: TRBJ2-3
clone size: NA
V gene: TRBV19
D gene: NA

CDR3 DNA: TGTGCCAGCTCACTTTACTCGACAGGGGCGGCCGGGGAGCTGTTTTTT
CDR3 protein: CASSLYSTGAAGELFF
J gene: TRBJ2-2
clone size: NA
V gene: TRBV18
D gene: TRBD1

CDR3 DNA: TGTGCCTGGAGTCGTCAGGGGGAGACCCAGTACTTC
CDR3 protein: CAWSRQGETQYF
J gene: TRBJ2-5
clone size: NA
V gene: TRBV30
D gene: NA

CDR3 DNA: TGTGCCAGCAGCTGGGGTCGGGTTGAACAGGGTGAGCAGTTCTTC
CDR3 protein: CASSWGRVEQGEQFF
J gene: TRBJ2-1
clone size: NA
V gene: TRBV7-9
D gene: NA

CDR3 DNA: TGTGCCAGCAGCTTGACCGGACGGAGTCAGCCCCAGCATTTT
CDR3 protein: CASSLTGRSQPQHF
J gene: TRBJ1-5
clone size: NA
V gene: TRBV11-3
D gene: NA

CDR3 DNA: TGTGCCAGCAGTTACTCAGGAGGGGATGAAGCTTTCTTT
CDR3 protein: CASSYSGGDEAFF
J gene: TRBJ1-1
clone size: NA
V gene: TRBV6-5
D gene: NA

CDR3 DNA: TGTGCCAGCAGCCGGCTGGGAATAGCTAACTATGGCTACACCTTC
CDR3 protein: CASSRLGIANYGYTF
J gene: TRBJ1-2
clone size: few
V gene: TRBV14
D gene: NA

CDR3 DNA: TGTGCCAGCAGCTTGAGGGAGCAGCCCCAGCATTTT
CDR3 protein: CASSLREQPQHF
J gene: TRBJ1-5
clone size: NA
V gene: TRBV5-6
D gene: NA

CDR3 DNA: TGCGCCTACGCCCAAAAGCGTGGGATGGAGTCGTCTCTTTACGAGCAGTACTTC
CDR3 protein: CAYAQKRGMESSLYEQYF
J gene: TRBJ2-7
clone size: NA
V gene: TRBV5-1
D gene: NA

CDR3 DNA: TGTGCCAGCGGGCGGGAGGGGGGCACCGGGGAGCTGTTTTTT
CDR3 protein: CASGREGGTGELFF
J gene: TRBJ2-2
clone size: many
V gene: TRBV6-1
D gene: TRBD2

CDR3 DNA: TGTGCCAGCAGCCTGACAGGGGCAGCAACTAATGAAAAACTGTTTTTT
CDR3 protein: CASSLTGAATNEKLFF
J gene: TRBJ1-4
clone size: NA
V gene: TRBV28
D gene: TRBD1

CDR3 DNA: TGTGCCAGCAGCGTCGGACAGGGCACAGATACGCAGTATTTT
CDR3 protein: CASSVGQGTDTQYF
J gene: TRBJ2-3
clone size: NA
V gene: TRBV9
D gene: TRBD1

CDR3 DNA: TGTGCCAGCAGCTTAGCGGATACCGGGGAGCTGTTTTTT
CDR3 protein: CASSLADTGELFF
J gene: TRBJ2-2
clone size: few
V gene: TRBV11-2
D gene: NA

CDR3 DNA: TGCGCCAGCAGCTTGGTCGCAGGGCAGGACTCTGGCTACACCTTC
CDR3 protein: CASSLVAGQDSGYTF
J gene: TRBJ1-2
clone size: NA
V gene: TRBV5-1
D gene: NA

CDR3 DNA: TGTGCCTGGAGCGACCGGGACGGTGCCTACGAGCAGTACTTC
CDR3 protein: CAWSDRDGAYEQYF
J gene: TRBJ2-7
clone size: NA
V gene: TRBV30
D gene: NA

CDR3 DNA: TGTGCCAGCAGCCTTCCGGGAGGAAATAGAAAACTGTTTTTT
CDR3 protein: CASSLPGGNRKLFF
J gene: TRBJ1-4
clone size: few
V gene: TRBV7-9
D gene: NA

CDR3 DNA: TGCGCCAGCAGCGCGGGGACAGGGGGTGGGGAGACCCAGTACTTC
CDR3 protein: CASSAGTGGGETQYF
J gene: TRBJ2-5
clone size: NA
V gene: TRBV5-1
D gene: TRBD1

CDR3 DNA: TGTGCCACCAGCAGGGCCCGGGGGGAGCAGTACTTC
CDR3 protein: CATSRARGEQYF
J gene: TRBJ2-7
clone size: NA
V gene: TRBV15
D gene: NA

CDR3 DNA: TGTGCCAGCGGTTCGGGAGTCGGTGGCTACACCTTC
CDR3 protein: CASGSGVGGYTF
J gene: TRBJ1-2
clone size: NA
V gene: TRBV2
D gene: NA

CDR3 DNA: TGTGCCAGCAGCCCCCGTATAGGGGATCGCTATGGCTACACCTTC
CDR3 protein: CASSPRIGDRYGYTF
J gene: TRBJ1-2
clone size: few
V gene: TRBV5-6
D gene: NA

CDR3 DNA: TGTGCCAGCAGTTTGAGGGGGCCCTACGAGCAGTACTTC
CDR3 protein: CASSLRGPYEQYF
J gene: TRBJ2-7
clone size: NA
V gene: TRBV27
D gene: TRBD1

CDR3 DNA: TGTGCCTGGAGTGCCGGGGCGGGAGTGCGCTACGAGCAGTACTTC
CDR3 protein: CAWSAGAGVRYEQYF
J gene: TRBJ2-7
clone size: NA
V gene: TRBV30
D gene: TRBD2

CDR3 DNA: TGTGCCAGCAGCCCCAATACGCAGTATTTT
CDR3 protein: CASSPNTQYF
J gene: TRBJ2-3
clone size: NA
V gene: TRBV6-1
D gene: NA

CDR3 DNA: TGTGCCAGCAGCCGCGACGGGTTTAGCACAGATACGCAGTATTTT
CDR3 protein: CASSRDGFSTDTQYF
J gene: TRBJ2-3
clone size: NA
V gene: TRBV4-2
D gene: NA

CDR3 DNA: TGTGCCAGCAGCTTTTCAGCGGGAGCGAGCGAGCAGTACTTC
CDR3 protein: CASSFSAGASEQYF
J gene: TRBJ2-7
clone size: NA
V gene: TRBV7-6
D gene: TRBD2

CDR3 DNA: TGTGCCAGCAGTGGGACCTCCTGGAATGGCTACACCTTC
CDR3 protein: CASSGTSWNGYTF
J gene: TRBJ1-2
clone size: NA
V gene: TRBV27
D gene: NA

CDR3 DNA: TGTGCCAGCAGTTTCCAGCGTACCGACACAGATACGCAGTATTTT
CDR3 protein: CASSFQRTDTDTQYF
J gene: TRBJ2-3
clone size: few
V gene: TRBV28
D gene: NA

CDR3 DNA: TGTGCCAGCAGTGCACCCGGGACTAAAATGGGGATGCAGTACTTC
CDR3 protein: CASSAPGTKMGMQYF
J gene: TRBJ2-7
clone size: NA
V gene: TRBV6-1
D gene: TRBD2

CDR3 DNA: TGTGCCAGCAGCCGGACAGACCAAGAGACCCAGTACTTC
CDR3 protein: CASSRTDQETQYF
J gene: TRBJ2-5
clone size: NA
V gene: TRBV7-9
D gene: NA

CDR3 DNA: TGTGCCAGCAGTGAAACCCCAGGGGGACACCAAGAGACCCAGTACTTC
CDR3 protein: CASSETPGGHQETQYF
J gene: TRBJ2-5
clone size: NA
V gene: TRBV6-1
D gene: TRBD1

CDR3 DNA: TGCAGCCTTAAGGAAGCTTTCTTT
CDR3 protein: CSLKEAFF
J gene: TRBJ1-1
clone size: NA
V gene: TRBV20-1
D gene: NA

CDR3 DNA: TGTGCCAGTAGTACCCGGGGGAGCTCCTACAATGAGCAGTTCTTC
CDR3 protein: CASSTRGSSYNEQFF
J gene: TRBJ2-1
clone size: once
V gene: TRBV19
D gene: NA

CDR3 DNA: TGTGCCAGCAGTGAAGCAGCAGATCAGCCCCAGCATTTT
CDR3 protein: CASSEAADQPQHF
J gene: TRBJ1-5
clone size: few
V gene: TRBV6-1
D gene: NA

CDR3 DNA: TGTGCCAGCAGCCAAGACCAGGGACTCAGGGAGCAGTACTTC
CDR3 protein: CASSQDQGLREQYF
J gene: TRBJ2-7
clone size: NA
V gene: TRBV28
D gene: NA

CDR3 DNA: TGTGCCAGCAGCTCGGGACCAGCGGGAGAGACCCAGTACTTC
CDR3 protein: CASSSGPAGETQYF
J gene: TRBJ2-5
clone size: few
V gene: TRBV7-2
D gene: NA

CDR3 DNA: TGCAGTGCTAGACGTCTATCAGCTTTCTTT
CDR3 protein: CSARRLSAFF
J gene: TRBJ1-1
clone size: few
V gene: TRBV20-1
D gene: NA

CDR3 DNA: TGTGCCAGCAGTTCCCCGGGGACAGGGGTACTAGCGGGCGGCTACGAGCAGTACTTC
CDR3 protein: CASSSPGTGVLAGGYEQYF
J gene: TRBJ2-7
clone size: NA
V gene: TRBV28
D gene: NA

CDR3 DNA: TGCGCCAGCAGCTTGAGCGGGACAGGGAATGAGCAGTTCTTC
CDR3 protein: CASSLSGTGNEQFF
J gene: TRBJ2-1
clone size: NA
V gene: TRBV10-1
D gene: TRBD1

CDR3 DNA: TGCGCCAGCAGTCAATCTAGAGTGGACAGGGTGTGGGGCACTGAAGCTTTCTTT
CDR3 protein: CASSQSRVDRVWGTEAFF
J gene: TRBJ1-1
clone size: NA
V gene: TRBV23-1
D gene: TRBD1